This is a list of T cell receptor beta chains from one sample in a study of beta chain features in type 1 diabetes. Generated by immunoSEQ multiplex PCR, the TCRdb table keeps only in-frame clones and is missing some. The sample shows about 360,000 clones, over 10% of them seen only once. The sequenced material came from naive CD4+ T cells from blood. The receptors here all came from a young woman with type 1 diabetes. The CDR3 runs from the conserved cysteine through the conserved F or W. A D gene is named only where the DNA matches it firmly. Rows give clone size only sometimes, using once, few, many, or a class for an expanded clone.

j_call clone_size d_call v_call cdr3_aa cdr3_nt
TRBJ2-1 . . TRBV5-1 CASTPPAGDSYNEQFF TGCGCCAGCACCCCTCCCGCAGGGGACTCCTACAATGAGCAGTTCTTC
TRBJ1-5 few . TRBV19 CASSTTTGWGNQPQHF TGTGCCAGTAGTACCACCACAGGGTGGGGCAATCAGCCCCAGCATTTT
TRBJ1-2 few TRBD1 TRBV28 CASSTPGTVAGYTF TGTGCCAGCAGTACGCCCGGGACAGTAGCCGGCTACACCTTC
TRBJ2-7 . . TRBV18 CASSPGLEYEQYF TGTGCCAGCTCGCCGGGACTCGAATACGAGCAGTACTTC
TRBJ2-7 few TRBD1 TRBV19 CASSIRGTGTEQYF TGTGCCAGTAGTATACGCGGGACAGGGACCGAGCAGTACTTC
TRBJ1-1 . . TRBV19 CASSIGRAMNTEAFF TGTGCCAGTAGTATTGGGCGGGCAATGAACACTGAAGCTTTCTTT
TRBJ1-2 . TRBD1 TRBV6-6 CASSYSDRFSRGYTF TGTGCCAGCAGTTACTCGGACAGGTTTAGTCGTGGCTACACCTTC
TRBJ2-5 . TRBD1 TRBV7-8 CASSAGTGGQETQYF TGTGCCAGCAGCGCCGGGACAGGGGGACAAGAGACCCAGTACTTC
TRBJ1-1 . . TRBV5-6 CASSDSAPVNTEAFF TGTGCCAGCAGCGACAGCGCCCCAGTGAACACTGAAGCTTTCTTT
TRBJ1-1 few . TRBV7-9 CASSKQGPVKTEAFF TGTGCCAGCAGCAAACAGGGACCGGTGAAGACTGAAGCTTTCTTT
TRBJ2-2 . . TRBV7-2 CASSPGQFGELFF TGTGCCAGCAGCCCAGGGCAGTTTGGGGAGCTGTTTTTT
TRBJ2-2 few TRBD2 TRBV6-5 CASKGAGGPGELFF TGTGCCAGCAAGGGGGCGGGAGGGCCAGGGGAGCTGTTTTTT
TRBJ2-1 few TRBD1 TRBV7-2 CASTSEPGQGSNEQFF TGTGCCAGCACTTCCGAACCGGGACAGGGATCCAATGAGCAGTTCTTC
TRBJ1-1 few . TRBV29-1 CSARGGVTEAFF TGCAGCGCCAGAGGGGGAGTCACTGAAGCTTTCTTT
TRBJ2-7 . . TRBV9 CASSVESGSSYEQYF TGTGCCAGCAGCGTAGAGTCCGGGAGCTCCTACGAGCAGTACTTC
TRBJ1-4 . . TRBV10-3 CAISEATEEKLFF TGTGCCATCAGTGAGGCAACGGAGGAAAAACTGTTTTTT
TRBJ2-5 . . TRBV7-9 CASTRQEKETQYF TGTGCCAGCACTCGACAGGAAAAAGAGACCCAGTACTTC
TRBJ2-5 . . TRBV2 CASQTRLTETQYF TGTGCCAGCCAGACCAGGCTCACAGAGACCCAGTACTTC
TRBJ1-2 . . TRBV11-3 CASSDPLQGSRANYGYTF TGTGCCAGCAGCGATCCGCTGCAGGGGTCCCGAGCTAACTATGGCTACACCTTC
TRBJ1-2 . . TRBV30 CAWNTGSTYGYTF TGTGCCTGGAATACAGGGTCTACCTATGGCTACACCTTC
TRBJ2-7 . . TRBV5-4 CASSPPSRDEQYF TGTGCCAGCAGCCCCCCTTCGCGGGACGAGCAGTACTTC
TRBJ2-7 . TRBD1 TRBV6-5 CASSARDSHYEQYF TGTGCCAGCAGTGCCCGGGACAGTCACTACGAGCAGTACTTC
TRBJ1-5 . . TRBV11-2 CASSLVGGDQPQHF TGTGCCAGCAGCTTAGTGGGCGGGGATCAGCCCCAGCATTTT
TRBJ1-1 . TRBD1 TRBV10-3 CAISKAGTENTEAFF TGTGCCATCAGTAAAGCCGGGACAGAGAACACTGAAGCTTTCTTT
TRBJ1-3 . . TRBV30 CAWSSAGKAGNTIYF TGTGCCTGGAGTTCGGCAGGGAAGGCTGGAAACACCATATATTTT
TRBJ1-6 few . TRBV4-3 CASSQGQQNSPLHF TGCGCCAGCAGCCAAGGACAGCAGAATTCACCCCTCCACTTT
TRBJ2-7 few TRBD2 TRBV5-1 CASSRDYYEQYF TGCGCCAGCAGCCGGGACTACTACGAGCAGTACTTC
TRBJ2-7 . . TRBV10-3 CAISDAGVEQYF TGTGCCATCAGTGATGCCGGGGTCGAGCAGTACTTC
TRBJ2-3 . TRBD2 TRBV4-1 CASSQLAGAPDTQYF TGCGCCAGCAGCCAGCTAGCGGGAGCTCCAGATACGCAGTATTTT
TRBJ2-1 few TRBD2 TRBV4-3 CASSQELAGGVNEQFF TGCGCCAGCAGCCAAGAACTAGCGGGGGGGGTCAATGAGCAGTTCTTC
TRBJ2-1 . TRBD1 TRBV5-1 CASSLGQGREQFF TGCGCCAGCAGCTTGGGACAGGGACGTGAGCAGTTCTTC
TRBJ1-1 . TRBD1 TRBV4-2 CASSPGQGRVTEAFF TGTGCCAGCAGCCCCGGACAGGGGAGGGTCACTGAAGCTTTCTTT
TRBJ2-1 few TRBD2 TRBV5-4 CASSLSLAGVGEQFF TGTGCCAGCAGCTTAAGCCTAGCGGGAGTCGGTGAGCAGTTCTTC
TRBJ2-7 . TRBD2 TRBV5-4 CASSETSGDSYEQYF TGTGCCAGCAGCGAGACTAGCGGGGACTCCTACGAGCAGTACTTC
TRBJ1-4 . . TRBV27 CASNSGGKTNEKLFF TGTGCCAGCAATTCCGGGGGGAAAACTAATGAAAAACTGTTTTTT
TRBJ1-1 . TRBD1 TRBV7-9 CASSWTGPAEAFF TGTGCCAGCAGCTGGACAGGCCCCGCTGAAGCTTTCTTT
TRBJ2-1 few TRBD2 TRBV7-3 CASSPGTSGYNEQFF TGTGCCAGCAGCCCGGGGACTAGCGGTTACAATGAGCAGTTCTTC
TRBJ2-1 few TRBD2 TRBV5-1 CASSFSGRVDEQFF TGCGCCAGCAGCTTTAGCGGGAGAGTGGATGAGCAGTTCTTC
TRBJ1-2 . . TRBV6-5 CASTPGRGGGYTF TGTGCCAGCACCCCCGGCCGGGGAGGGGGCTACACCTTC
TRBJ2-7 . TRBD2 TRBV7-2 CASSLSTSGDSYEQYF TGTGCCAGCAGCTTATCGACTAGCGGGGACTCCTACGAGCAGTACTTC
TRBJ2-3 few TRBD2 TRBV4-3 CASSQGPLAARTDTQYF TGCGCCAGCAGCCAAGGCCCGCTAGCGGCCCGCACAGATACGCAGTATTTT
TRBJ2-3 few TRBD2 TRBV7-9 CASSFAGVADTQYF TGTGCCAGCAGCTTTGCGGGAGTCGCAGATACGCAGTATTTT